Listed here are 23 T cell receptor beta chains from one sample, sequenced in a study of PD-1 blockade in classical Hodgkin lymphoma. The time point denotes: newly diagnosed, previously untreated cHL patient sample. From thawed PBMCs, CD8+ T cells were isolated by magnetic negative selection. Method: immunoSEQ multiplex PCR; TCRdb's copy keeps in-frame clones and lacks some. Of some 15,000 clones in the sample, approximately 90% were seen once. Sequenced material: CD8+ T cells from blood. These receptors were obtained from a human donor with classical Hodgkin lymphoma.

The J gene is TRBJ2-1, the V gene TRBV2, with TRBD2 as a possible D gene (5 bases). Between the trimmed V and J ends, which lost 3 bases and 5 bases, there was a span of 5 bases. This CDR3 spans 12 amino acids. Germline-derived CDR1 and CDR2 are SNHLY and FYNNEI. The chain's CDR3 is CASSDGNNEQFF. Written as DNA, the CDR3 is TGTGCCAGCAGTGACGGGAACAATGAGCAGTTCTTC.

The chain has TRBV4-1 and TRBJ1-3, with D hard to call. Germline CDR1 is MGHRA and CDR2 is YSYEKL. The V end lost 0 bases, the J end lost 0 bases, and 6 bases lay between the germline ends. CDR3 length equals 15 residues. CDR3 amino acids: CASSQDRSSGNTIYF. The CDR3 DNA reads TGCGCCAGCAGCCAAGATAGGAGCTCTGGAAACACCATATATTTT.

The CDR3 reads CSGGAGGLSNEQFF. CDR3 DNA sequence: TGCAGCGGAGGAGCGGGAGGGCTATCCAATGAGCAGTTCTTC. This chain connects TRBV29-1 to TRBJ2-1; 10 nucleotides align to TRBD2. V dropped 7 bases and J dropped 6; count of bases not matched to a gene: 9. Germline V gene lookup returns CDR1 SQVTM and CDR2 ANQGSEA. The CDR3 loop spans 14 amino acids.

V gene TRBV11-2 combines with J gene TRBJ2-1; no firm D call. The germline CDR1 and CDR2 sequences are SGHAT and FQNNGV. With 6 bases removed from V and 3 bases from J, the gap between germline ends came to 21 bases. The CDR3 runs to 17 residues. CDR3 region: CASRDGRVSGFYNEQFF. The CDR3 DNA is TGTGCCAGCAGGGATGGACGGGTGTCCGGCTTCTACAATGAGCAGTTCTTC. Full variable domain (outside the CDR3, taken from reference TRBV11-2 and TRBJ2-1): EAGVAQSPRYKIIEKRQSVAFWCNPISGHATLYWYQQILGQGPKLLIQFQNNGVVDDSQLPKDRFSAERLKGVDSTLKIQPAKLEDSAVYLCASRDGRVSGFYNEQFFGPGTRLTVL.

This chain links TRBV6-6 with TRBJ1-2; 9 nucleotides align to TRBD1. There are 14 residues in the CDR3. The germline CDR1 and CDR2 sequences are MNHNY and SVGAGI (reference sequence). The junction had 6 bases not matched to a gene; V was cut back by 2 bases and J by 8 bases. This chain's CDR3 is CASSYTTGGGGYTF. CDR3 DNA sequence: TGTGCCAGCAGTTACACCACAGGGGGCGGCGGCTACACCTTC.

V usage is TRBV4-1 and J usage is TRBJ1-1; tentatively, D is TRBD1 (6 bases). This CDR3 comprises 14 residues. Looked up from germline, CDR1 is MGHRA and CDR2 is YSYEKL. The V end lost 5 bases, the J end lost 3 bases, and 13 bases lay between the germline ends. CDR3 sequence reads: CASSKTGADTEAFF. The CDR3 DNA is TGCGCCAGCAGCAAGACAGGCGCGGACACTGAAGCTTTCTTT.

This clone was detected once. The chain employs TRBV6-5 and TRBJ1-1; D remains unclear. Germline V gene lookup returns CDR1 MNHEY and CDR2 SVGAGI. The CDR3 sequence is 14 residues long. With 0 bases removed from V and 0 bases from J, the gap between germline ends came to 5 bases. Here the CDR3 reads CASSYSPMNTEAFF. DNA of the CDR3: TGTGCCAGCAGTTACTCGCCCATGAACACTGAAGCTTTCTTT.

The chain is built from TRBV9 and TRBJ1-2, with a weak D call TRBD1 (6 bases). The CDR3 length is 15 residues. Per germline, CDR1 SGDLS and CDR2 YYNGEE. Deletions cut 0 bases from V and 4 bases from J, with 13 bases between. CDR3 region: CASSVGAGVRYGYTF. Here the CDR3 DNA reads TGTGCCAGCAGCGTAGGGGCAGGGGTCCGCTATGGCTACACCTTC.

The chain combines TRBV4-1 with TRBJ1-1; D is uncertain. The CDR3 length is 15 residues. V was cut by 8 bases and J by 0 bases, with 16 bases left in between. Germline CDR1 is MGHRA and CDR2 is YSYEKL. The CDR3 nucleotides are TGCGCCAGCGAGCCCTCGGGAAGAATGAACACTGAAGCTTTCTTT. Translation gives CASEPSGRMNTEAFF.

This clone was counted between two and nine times. The genes are TRBV30 and TRBJ2-1; TRBD2 agrees at 11 bases. This CDR3 region has 14 residues. Germline trimming cut 5 bases from V and 4 bases from J; bases unmatched to any gene: 4. Germline V gene lookup returns CDR1 GTSNPN and CDR2 SVGIG (reference sequence). The CDR3 coding sequence is TGTGCCTGGTCGACTAGCGGGACTTACAATGAGCAGTTCTTC. Its translation: CAWSTSGTYNEQFF.

V is TRBV15 and J is TRBJ2-7, with no clear D. Germline CDR1 and CDR2: LNHNV and YYDKDF (reference sequence). The CDR3 covers 13 residues. Between the trimmed V and J ends, which lost 9 bases and 4 bases, there was a span of 16 bases. Written as DNA, the CDR3 is TGTGCCACTAGGGATGGGTCATCATACGAGCAGTACGTC. Translation: CATRDGSSYEQYV.

This clone appeared once. This rearrangement joins TRBV28 to TRBJ1-5, with D possibly TRBD1 on 5 matching bases. Deletions cut 6 bases from V and 7 bases from J, with 16 bases between. This CDR3 has 14 residues. Germline loops: CDR1 MDHEN, CDR2 SYDVKM. CDR3 in amino acids: CASRALWGSQPQHF. DNA for the CDR3: TGTGCCAGCAGAGCCTTGTGGGGGTCCCAGCCCCAGCATTTT.

V usage is TRBV5-1 and J usage is TRBJ2-3, with TRBD2 as a possible D gene (6 bases). V gave up 0 bases and J gave up 2 bases, with 16 bases separating them. Germline V gene sequence: CDR1 SGHRS, CDR2 YFSETQ. The CDR3 contains 17 residues. In DNA, the CDR3 is TGCGCCAGCAGCTTGGGGGGTAGCGGACTACCCACAGATACGCAGTATTTT. Translating it yields CASSLGGSGLPTDTQYF.

This sequence joins TRBV7-8 and TRBJ1-4; 7 bases agree with TRBD1. After removal of 1 base from V and 4 bases from J, the junction contained 12 bases not matched to a gene. The CDR3 sequence is 18 residues long. The germline V gene has CDR1 SGHVS and CDR2 FQNEAQ. CDR3 sequence (DNA): TGTGCCAGCAGCTTAGAGGTCCTACAGGGGACGATTAATGAAAAACTGTTTTTT. As protein: CASSLEVLQGTINEKLFF.

V is TRBV30 and J is TRBJ2-1, with 7 bases that match TRBD2. Germline values: CDR1 GTSNPN, CDR2 SVGIG (reference sequence). Germline trimming cut 5 bases from V and 3 bases from J; bases unmatched to any gene: 13. The CDR3 loop spans 16 amino acids. CDR3 amino acids: CAWPRAGTKVYNEQFF. CDR3 bases: TGTGCCTGGCCCAGAGCCGGGACTAAAGTCTACAATGAGCAGTTCTTC.

This sequence joins TRBV28 and TRBJ2-7; 8 nucleotides agree with TRBD1. This CDR3 region has 15 residues. The junction had 4 bases not matched to a gene; V was cut back by 1 base and J by 2 bases. Germline values: CDR1 MDHEN, CDR2 SYDVKM. The CDR3 DNA is TGTGCCAGCAGTTTATTTCCGGACAGGGCCTACGAGCAGTACTTC. Protein product: CASSLFPDRAYEQYF.

The genes are TRBV7-9 and TRBJ2-7; TRBD2 matches 12 bases. The CDR3 covers 15 residues. The V gene's germline CDR1 is SEHNR and CDR2 FQNEAQ (reference sequence). The J segment lost 1 base and the V segment lost 6 bases, leaving 4 bases of the junction unmatched. CDR3 loop: CASSSGLAGSYEQYV. CDR3 in DNA: TGTGCCAGCAGTTCCGGACTAGCGGGATCCTACGAGCAGTACGTC.

The chain carries TRBV7-9 and TRBJ2-2; 7 nucleotides agree with TRBD2. The CDR3 runs 15 residues. Germline V gives CDR1 SEHNR, CDR2 FQNEAQ (reference sequence). The J segment lost 6 bases and the V segment lost 0 bases, leaving 4 bases of the junction unmatched. The chain's CDR3 is CASSLAGGPSGELFF. As DNA, the CDR3 is TGTGCCAGCAGCTTAGCGGGAGGGCCTTCCGGGGAGCTGTTTTTT.

The rearrangement uses TRBV16 and TRBJ2-4; 7 bases map to TRBD1. The V gene's germline CDR1 is KGHSY and CDR2 FQNENV. Unmatched junction bases numbered 11, after V lost 0 bases and J lost 3 bases. CDR3 length: 18 amino acids. Here the CDR3 reads CASSQSDWGTDYKNIQYF. DNA for the CDR3: TGTGCCAGCAGCCAATCGGACTGGGGGACAGATTACAAAAACATTCAGTACTTC.

CDR3 sequence reads: CASSERKRDFTWTQYF. The CDR3 DNA follows: TGTGCCAGCAGTGAACGAAAGAGAGATTTTACTTGGACCCAGTACTTC. The chain joins TRBV6-1 to TRBJ2-5, with D unresolved. V was trimmed by 2 bases and J by 7 bases, leaving 20 bases between them. Germline loops: CDR1 MNHNS, CDR2 SASEGT. The length of the CDR3 is 16 residues.

This chain joins TRBV9 and TRBJ1-5, with D perhaps matching TRBD1 (6 bases). Trimming left V 2 bases short and J 7 bases short, with 13 bases between. Germline V CDR1 and CDR2: SGDLS, YYNGEE. The CDR3 has 14 residues. The CDR3 loop reads CASSVRGSDQPQHF. DNA of the CDR3: TGTGCCAGCAGCGTGAGGGGGTCCGACCAGCCCCAGCATTTT. The whole variable domain, filled in from reference TRBV9 and TRBJ1-5, reads DSGVTQTPKHLITATGQRVTLRCSPRSGDLSVYWYQQSLDQGLQFLIQYYNGEERAKGNILERFSAQQFPDLHSELNLSSLELGDSALYFCASSVRGSDQPQHFGDGTRLSIL.

Only a few counts were recorded for this clone. This chain joins TRBV19 and TRBJ1-1; D unclear. This CDR3 has 14 amino acids. V lost 8 bases and J lost 5, with 18 bases in between. Germline V CDR1 and CDR2: LNHDA, SQIVND (reference sequence). The CDR3: CASRIGPGWTEAFF. CDR3 bases: TGTGCCAGTCGAATCGGGCCCGGGTGGACTGAAGCTTTCTTT.

The V and J genes are TRBV18 and TRBJ1-1; a possible D gene is TRBD1 (5 bases). This CDR3 has 19 residues. Trimming stripped 5 bases from V and 0 bases from J, with 25 bases between. Germline V gives CDR1 KGHSH, CDR2 LQKENI. The CDR3 DNA is TGTGCCAGCTCATCCCCTCGTGAAGGTCAGGGTCGGATGAACACTGAAGCTTTCTTT. It is translated as CASSSPREGQGRMNTEAFF.